The source of this TCR beta chain is a study of blood T cells in healthy people across ages (dated by TCRdb to 2015 to 2017). Background for the entire study: In model experiments, template switching captured roughly one uniquely barcoded TCR beta cDNA molecule for every two T cells. Using deep sequencing normalized with unique cDNA molecular identifiers, the study measured how TCR beta repertoire diversity changes with age. Donors were grouped into four age groups: young (average about 15 years), middle-aged (around 39), aged (around 60) and long-lived (over 80). To avoid experimental bias, donors of different ages were randomly spread across the sequencing lanes. The study analyzed two additional independent replicas of 1 million unique cDNA reads from the same blood draw for two donors, one aged 18 to 30 and one aged 80 or older.

With regard to this clonotype: This receptor's antigen is unknown. The record has no base qualities; no much larger clone is one base away.

The receptor library was made with 5' RACE. Sequencing instrument: Illumina HiSeq 2500. A second PCR of 7 to 11 cycles was performed with a sample-barcoded 5' primer and a J-beta primer mix. Each TCR beta cDNA molecule received a unique molecular identifier from a template-switch 5' adaptor carrying 12 random nucleotides. Each sample yielded at least 3 million CDR3-containing paired-end reads. All of the RNA was converted into first-strand cDNA using the Mint cDNA synthesis kit, with a TRBC-specific oligonucleotide serving as the primer. Following uracil-DNA glycosylase treatment, a first 18-cycle PCR with universal primers M1SS and BC2_uni_R was performed on all cDNA. The paper's data handling went like this. For normalization, 1 million high-quality reads, each with a distinct molecular identifier, were randomly selected from each sample. Instead of being binned into consensus sequences, reads with shared molecular identifiers were discarded. MiTCR, with a Q25 quality threshold and the strictest error-elimination algorithm, was used for CDR3 identification, clonotype clustering and error correction. Lower-bound total TCR beta diversity was estimated with a nonparametric unseen species model using Euler transformation. TCRdb took the public reads, trimmed them with fastp at Q25, ran MiXCR for clone calling and kept in-frame beta chains. Every distinct CDR3 protein forms one entry, paired with its most common genes and DNA. The V and J calls and clone size come from TCRdb's table, not from the authors' own analysis. The sample records approximately 850,000 distinct CDR3 sequences, around 43% of which are singletons. The ten largest clones take up approximately 19% of the sample.

The roughly 39 donors, aged about 6 to 90 years, were systemically healthy Caucasian individuals from Russia. Each donor gave 9.5 to 10 milliliters of peripheral blood, drawn into EDTA-treated Vacutainer tubes. Ficoll-Paque density-gradient centrifugation was used to isolate PBMCs, with at least 7 million obtained per sample. Trizol reagent was used to extract total RNA from the PBMCs, yielding at least 5.5 micrograms per sample. The percentages of naive CD45RAhigh/CD27high T cells were determined by flow cytometry on a PBMC aliquot from every donor. The CDR3 has 15 amino acids, counting the end cysteine and phenylalanine. Only the CDR3 part of the read is kept: 45 bases, read in frame from the first base. The germline V gene encodes CDR1 SGHDN and CDR2 FVKESK. Deletion took 0 bases off V and 2 bases off J, with a span of 8 bases between the germline ends. Overall results and qualifications from the work: Donor CMV infection status was unknown, potentially confounding age-related changes in expanded clonotypes. The percentage of naive T cells measured by flow cytometry correlated strongly with observed TCR beta diversity. Since profiling was done on bulk unsorted PBMCs, naive and antigen-experienced compartments could not be conclusively compared. The long-lived group showed more naive CD4+ T cells, fewer expanded clones and increased TCR diversity than the aged group, suggesting age selection. Observed TCR beta diversity per million T cells fell roughly linearly with age, and a significant reduction was already apparent by age about 38. Estimates of total diversity based on one million sequenced T cells were regarded as lower bounds and as underestimates.

The chain is assembled from TRBV14 and TRBJ2-1, with an unclear D gene assignment. Input material: blood. The clonotype comes from a man aged 60 to 75 in good health. In nucleotide form, the sequence is TGTGCCAGCAGCCAAGAAGGGTTCACCTACAATGAGCAGTTCTTC. Its protein reads: CASSQEGFTYNEQFF.